Below are 28 T cell receptor beta chains sequenced from a single sample in a study of CD4 and CD8 cells across lung adenocarcinoma regions. Via MiXCR, TCRdb re-called the PCR reads, giving one row per CDR3 protein. The sample has 9,000 to 15,000 distinct CDR3 sequences, around 50% seen once. Sequenced input: CD8+ T cells from the center of a lung tumor. These receptors were obtained from a female donor with lung adenocarcinoma. The CD4 and CD8 labels of this study may be unreliable.

This chain connects TRBV10-2 to TRBJ2-2, with D possibly matching TRBD2 (5 bases). The CDR3 is 15 amino acids. The germline gives CDR1 WSHSY, CDR2 SAAADI. Trimming stripped 6 bases from V and 2 bases from J, with 13 bases between. The CDR3 reads CASRASGTNTGELFF. The CDR3 region has the DNA TGCGCCAGCAGGGCAAGCGGAACCAACACCGGGGAGCTGTTTTTT.

A single count supports this clonotype. V and J are TRBV27 and TRBJ2-1; the match to TRBD2 covers 7 bases. Trimming removed 6 bases from V and 1 base from J; junction bases left unmatched: 3. Looked up from germline, CDR1 is MNHEY and CDR2 is SMNVEV (reference sequence). The CDR3 is made up of 14 amino acids. Written as DNA, the CDR3 is TGTGCCAGCAGAATGGGGGGGTCCTACAATGAGCAGTTCTTC. Protein product: CASRMGGSYNEQFF.

This clonotype was observed a handful of times. The CDR3 spells CVSGPGQETQYF. The CDR3 DNA follows: TGTGTCTCTGGGCCAGGGCAAGAGACCCAGTACTTC. The chain recombines TRBV6-1 with TRBJ2-5, with a possible D match to TRBD1 (5 bases). Per the germline V gene, CDR1 is MNHNS and CDR2 is SASEGT. The CDR3 runs to 12 residues.

The genes are TRBV6-1 and TRBJ2-4; TRBD1 or TRBD2 may be the D gene (5 bases each). The CDR3 length is 17 residues. V was clipped by 4 bases and J by 11 bases, with 27 bases between them. From germline, CDR1 is MNHNS and CDR2 SASEGT. CDR3 protein: CASSAGLPGRQEGFQYF. Written as DNA, the CDR3 is TGTGCCAGCAGTGCGGGGCTGCCAGGGCGTCAAGAAGGGTTTCAGTACTTC.

At least ten counts were recorded for this clonotype. The V gene is TRBV25-1, the J gene TRBJ2-2; TRBD1 is a possible D gene (6 bases). Between the trimmed V and J ends, which lost 7 bases and 1 base, there was a span of 10 bases. CDR1 is MGHDK, CDR2 SYGVNS, per germline. This CDR3 spans 14 amino acids. The CDR3 DNA sequence: TGTGCCAGCACTCCGGGACAGAACACCGGGGAGCTGTTTTTT. Protein sequence: CASTPGQNTGELFF.

The chain recombines TRBV6-1 with TRBJ2-1; 9 bases map to TRBD1. CDR1 is MNHNS and CDR2 is SASEGT in the germline V gene. Trimming cost V 1 base and J 2 bases; bases outside gene matches: 3. This CDR3 is 16 amino acids long. The CDR3 DNA reads TGTGCCAGCAGTGAAGATGGGACAGGGACCTACAATGAGCAGTTCTTC. Its protein is CASSEDGTGTYNEQFF.

Remarks on this clonotype: Since the CDR3 does not end with the conserved phenylalanine or tryptophan, this likely comes from a read error. The DNA is left out, because the CDR3 cannot be placed on it with certainty; the CDR3 is given as TCRdb lists it. This chain links TRBV27 with TRBJ2-1; the table's D call of TRBD1 was not tested on the DNA. The germline gives CDR1 MNHEY, CDR2 SMNVEV (reference sequence). The CDR3 is 10 residues long, counting both termini. Here the CDR3 reads CAKTMGRVIL.

This clonotype occurred many times. The CDR3 reads CASSSGAGPISYNEQFF. CDR3 nucleotides: TGTGCCAGCAGTTCAGGGGCAGGGCCGATCTCCTACAATGAGCAGTTCTTC. This chain links TRBV27 with TRBJ2-1; possible D gene TRBD1, 6 bases. The V gene lost 4 bases and the J gene lost 0 bases, with 16 bases spanning the gap. The length of the CDR3 is 17 residues. Germline CDR1 reads MNHEY; CDR2 reads SMNVEV (reference sequence).

There are a few counts of this clonotype. This could be a read error, since a much larger clone is one nucleotide away. This chain uses TRBV6-1 with TRBJ2-1, with a tentative D call TRBD2 (6 bases). The CDR3 covers 15 residues. V lost 1 base, J lost 10 bases, and 17 bases lay in between. Germline assignment: CDR1 MNHNS and CDR2 SASEGT. The CDR3 loop reads CASSEGAGWTYEQFF. CDR3 DNA sequence: TGTGCCAGCAGTGAAGGGGCGGGGTGGACCTACGAGCAGTTCTTC.

The chain uses TRBV6-1 and TRBJ2-1, with 9 bases lining up with TRBD2. The closer fit of TRBJ2-5 to the DNA end suggests the J call may be wrong. This CDR3 is built from 15 residues. The V gene's germline CDR1 is MNHNS and CDR2 SASEGT. CDR3 protein: CASSEWWREGETQYF. The CDR3 DNA reads as TGTGCCAGCAGTGAATGGTGGCGGGAGGGGGAGACCCAGTACTTC.

V usage is TRBV7-6 and J usage is TRBJ2-1; the D gene is possibly TRBD2 (5 bases). Trimming left V 1 base short and J 10 bases short, with 11 bases between. The CDR3 runs 13 residues. Germline CDR1 reads SGHVS; CDR2 reads FNYEAQ. CDR3: CASSLGASYEQFF. In DNA form, the CDR3 reads TGTGCCAGCAGCTTAGGGGCTAGCTACGAGCAGTTCTTC.

The chain has TRBV6-5 and TRBJ2-6; perhaps TRBD2 as D (6 bases). Deletions cut 2 bases from V and 0 bases from J, with 11 bases between. This CDR3 spans 17 amino acids. CDR1 and CDR2 from the germline V gene are MNHEY and SVGAGI. In DNA form, the CDR3 reads TGTGCCAGCAGTTACGGGGACTCTAGCTCTGGGGCCAACGTCCTGACTTTC. Encoded protein: CASSYGDSSSGANVLTF.

The table lists this clonotype with a few counts. The chain is built from TRBV6-1 and TRBJ2-3, with D tentatively TRBD1 (5 bases). The germline V gene has CDR1 MNHNS and CDR2 SASEGT. The CDR3 extends over 15 amino acids. The chain's CDR3 is CARGLQAVSTDTQYF. The CDR3 region has the DNA TGTGCTAGGGGCCTCCAGGCTGTGAGCACAGATACGCAGTATTTT.

This clonotype has a single count. J is TRBJ2-3 and V is TRBV6-5; D is unclear. Germline CDR1 and CDR2: MNHEY and SVGAGI. The CDR3 totals 14 residues. V was cut by 2 bases and J by 6 bases, with 12 bases left in between. The chain's CDR3 is CASSYTTVQDTQYF. CDR3 DNA: TGTGCCAGCAGTTACACAACAGTCCAGGATACGCAGTATTTT.

This clonotype was seen repeatedly, ten times or more. The chain has TRBV9 and TRBJ2-1; tentatively, D is TRBD2 (5 bases). Germline loops: CDR1 SGDLS, CDR2 YYNGEE. The length of the CDR3 is 15 residues. V was cut by 4 bases and J by 4 bases, with 15 bases left in between. The CDR3 DNA is TGTGCCAGCAGCAACCGGGAACAGCCTTACAATGAGCAGTTCTTC. Amino acids: CASSNREQPYNEQFF.

The rearrangement uses TRBV10-1 and TRBJ2-3; D is perhaps TRBD2 (6 bases). The CDR3 contains 15 residues. The germline V gene has CDR1 WNHNN and CDR2 SYGVQD (reference sequence). V gave up 8 bases and J gave up 0 bases, with 15 bases separating them. The CDR3 DNA follows: TGCGCCAGCGGACTAAATAGCCCTAGCACAGATACGCAGTATTTT. This translates into CASGLNSPSTDTQYF.

This clonotype was picked up a small number of times. The chain employs TRBV25-1 and TRBJ2-1; 9 nucleotides align to TRBD2. Per the germline V gene, CDR1 is MGHDK and CDR2 is SYGVNS. Trimming cost V 5 bases and J 8 bases; bases outside gene matches: 13. The CDR3 loop spans 16 amino acids. The DNA of the CDR3 is TGTGCCAGCAGTCAAACAGGGACTAGCATCGTCCATGAGCAGTTCTTC. This translates into CASSQTGTSIVHEQFF.

By share of the sample, this clonotype is medium-sized. The CDR3 spells CASSELAGSYNEQFF. The CDR3 DNA is TGTGCCAGCAGTGAACTAGCGGGTTCCTACAATGAGCAGTTCTTC. The rearrangement uses TRBV6-1 and TRBJ2-1, with 8 bases fitting TRBD2. The CDR3 is 15 amino acids. V trimming: 2 bases; J trimming: 1 base; junction bases outside the gene matches: 1. Germline CDR1 reads MNHNS; CDR2 reads SASEGT.

Note on this clonotype: At one of its ends the junction is not consistent with the germline gene, which may arise from a read error. V and J are TRBV6-5 and TRBJ2-1, with 11 positions matching TRBD2. This CDR3 region has 15 residues. CDR1 and CDR2 from the germline V gene are MNHEY and SVGAGI. For the CDR3, the DNA is TGTGCCAGCAGATTCTCCGGGACTAGCGGCGATGCGCAGTACTTT. The encoded protein is CASRFSGTSGDAQYF.

The chain carries TRBV20-1 and TRBJ2-5, with TRBD2 matching over 12 bases. The end of the DNA fits TRBJ2-7 better, so the J call may be wrong. The CDR3 sequence is 14 residues long. Germline-derived CDR1 and CDR2 are DFQATT and SNEGSKA (reference sequence). The CDR3, as DNA: TGCAGTGCTAGAGCGGGACTAGCGGGCCACGAGCAGTACTTC. This codes for CSARAGLAGHEQYF.

This clonotype was detected many times. V and J are TRBV6-1 and TRBJ1-2, with D unclear. The CDR3 sequence is 14 residues long. Germline assignment: CDR1 MNHNS and CDR2 SASEGT. V lost 3 bases and J lost 1, with 9 bases in between. This CDR3 reads CASSDVGNNYGYTF. DNA of the CDR3: TGTGCCAGCAGTGATGTCGGGAATAACTATGGCTACACCTTC.

The V and J genes are TRBV6-1 and TRBJ2-2; D is possibly TRBD1 (5 bases). TRBJ2-3 explains the end of the DNA better; the J call may be wrong. This CDR3 spans 13 amino acids. The germline CDR1 and CDR2 sequences are MNHNS and SASEGT. The CDR3 spells CASKVVNTGAQYF. CDR3 DNA: TGTGCCAGCAAAGTCGTGAACACAGGTGCGCAGTATTTT.

The V gene is TRBV9, the J gene TRBJ2-2; TRBD2 matches at 9 bases. J lost 7 bases, V lost 3 bases, and 7 bases had no gene match. CDR1 and CDR2 (germline): SGDLS, YYNGEE. This CDR3 contains 15 residues. The CDR3 sequence: CASSAPGLAGGELFF. In DNA, the CDR3 is TGTGCCAGCAGCGCCCCGGGACTAGCAGGCGGGGAGCTGTTTTTT.

The chain combines TRBV6-5 with TRBJ2-1; no firm D call. This CDR3 has 13 residues. CDR1 is MNHEY and CDR2 is SVGAGI in the germline V gene. V was trimmed by 6 bases and J by 8 bases, leaving 14 bases between them. This chain's CDR3 is CASRYPVTYEQFF. The CDR3, as DNA: TGTGCCAGCAGGTACCCAGTTACCTATGAGCAGTTCTTC.

The genes are TRBV6-1 and TRBJ2-7, with 9 bases that match TRBD1. This CDR3 contains 15 residues. CDR1 and CDR2 from the germline V gene are MNHNS and SASEGT. V shed 7 bases, J shed 0 bases, and the junction held 7 bases outside the gene matches. CDR3 residues: CASKRDRDPSYEQYV. The CDR3 DNA follows: TGTGCCAGCAAACGGGACAGGGACCCCTCCTACGAGCAGTACGTC.

To note about this clonotype: Its ends do not fully match the called genes, so a read error is possible. CDR3 loop: CASRETGNTDKQYF. CDR3 DNA: TGTGCCAGCAGGGAGACAGGGAACACAGATAAGCAGTATTTT. The chain joins TRBV6-1 to TRBJ2-3; 7 nucleotides line up with TRBD1. The CDR3 is 14 residues long. From germline, CDR1 is MNHNS and CDR2 SASEGT.

The rearrangement uses TRBV27 and TRBJ2-4; a weak D match, TRBD1 (5 bases). The CDR3 is 16 amino acids. Trimming left V 6 bases short and J 0 bases short, with 15 bases between. CDR1 MNHEY and CDR2 SMNVEV come from the germline V gene (reference sequence). CDR3 amino acids: CASSARTSLAKNIQYF. The CDR3 DNA is TGTGCCAGCAGCGCTCGGACATCCTTAGCCAAAAACATTCAGTACTTC.

About this clonotype: Germline is not matched at one junction end, which may reflect a read error. This chain joins TRBV6-1 and TRBJ2-1; D is uncertain. Germline CDR1 MNHNS, CDR2 SASEGT. CDR3 size: 11 residues. The chain's CDR3 is CASKRRDKQFF. CDR3 nucleotide sequence: TGTGCCAGTAAGAGGAGAGATAAGCAGTTCTTT.